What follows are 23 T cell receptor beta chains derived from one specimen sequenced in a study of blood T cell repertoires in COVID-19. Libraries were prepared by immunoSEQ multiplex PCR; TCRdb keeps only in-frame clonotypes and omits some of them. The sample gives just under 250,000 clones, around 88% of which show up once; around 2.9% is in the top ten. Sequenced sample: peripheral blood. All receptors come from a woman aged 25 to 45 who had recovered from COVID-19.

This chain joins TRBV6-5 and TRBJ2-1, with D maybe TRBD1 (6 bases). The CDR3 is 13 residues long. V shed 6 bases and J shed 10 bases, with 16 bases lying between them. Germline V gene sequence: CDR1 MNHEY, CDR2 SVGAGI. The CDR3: CASRRNDRTEQFF. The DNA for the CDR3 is TGTGCCAGCAGGCGGAATGACAGGACCGAGCAGTTCTTC.

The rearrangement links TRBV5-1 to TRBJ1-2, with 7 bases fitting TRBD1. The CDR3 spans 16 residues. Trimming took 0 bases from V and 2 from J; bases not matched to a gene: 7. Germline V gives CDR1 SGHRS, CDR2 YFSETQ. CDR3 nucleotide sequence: TGCGCCAGCAGCTTGGGACAGGGACAACCCAACTATGGCTACACCTTC. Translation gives CASSLGQGQPNYGYTF.

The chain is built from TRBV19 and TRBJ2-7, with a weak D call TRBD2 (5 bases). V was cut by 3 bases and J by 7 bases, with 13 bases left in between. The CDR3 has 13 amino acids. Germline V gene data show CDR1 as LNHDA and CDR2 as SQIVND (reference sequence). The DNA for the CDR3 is TGTGCCAGTAGTATTAACGGGGAGAGAGAGCAGTACTTC. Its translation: CASSINGEREQYF.

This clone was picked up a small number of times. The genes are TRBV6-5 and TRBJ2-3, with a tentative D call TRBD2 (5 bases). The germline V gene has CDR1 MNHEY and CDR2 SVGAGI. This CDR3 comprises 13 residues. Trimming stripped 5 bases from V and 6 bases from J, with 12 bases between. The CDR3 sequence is CASSLAEWDTQYF. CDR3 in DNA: TGTGCCAGCAGTCTAGCAGAGTGGGATACGCAGTATTTT.

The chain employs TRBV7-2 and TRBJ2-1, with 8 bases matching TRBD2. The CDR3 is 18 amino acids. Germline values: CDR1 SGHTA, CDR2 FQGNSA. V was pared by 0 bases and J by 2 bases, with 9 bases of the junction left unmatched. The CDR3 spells CASSLALGRGGTYNEQFF. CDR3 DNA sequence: TGTGCCAGCAGCTTAGCGTTGGGACGGGGGGGCACCTACAATGAGCAGTTCTTC. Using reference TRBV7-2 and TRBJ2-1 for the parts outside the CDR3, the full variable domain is GAGVSQSPSNKVTEKGKDVELRCDPISGHTALYWYRQSLGQGLEFLIYFQGNSAPDKSGLPSDRFSAERTGGSVSTLTIQRTQQEDSAVYLCASSLALGRGGTYNEQFFGPGTRLTVL.

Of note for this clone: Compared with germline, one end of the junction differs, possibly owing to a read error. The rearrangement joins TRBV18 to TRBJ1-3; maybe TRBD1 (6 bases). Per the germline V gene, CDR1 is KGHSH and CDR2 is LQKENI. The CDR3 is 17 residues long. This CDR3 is CASSPPTGSLGWSTIYF. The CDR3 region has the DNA TGTGCCAGCTCCCCACCCACAGGGTCCCTCGGATGGAGCACCATATATTTT.

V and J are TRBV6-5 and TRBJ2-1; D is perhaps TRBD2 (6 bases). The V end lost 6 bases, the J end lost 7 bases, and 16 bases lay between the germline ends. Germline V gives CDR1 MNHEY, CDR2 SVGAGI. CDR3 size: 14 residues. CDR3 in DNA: TGTGCCAGCAGCCGGCCCGGGACTCTTAATGAGCAGTTCTTC. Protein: CASSRPGTLNEQFF.

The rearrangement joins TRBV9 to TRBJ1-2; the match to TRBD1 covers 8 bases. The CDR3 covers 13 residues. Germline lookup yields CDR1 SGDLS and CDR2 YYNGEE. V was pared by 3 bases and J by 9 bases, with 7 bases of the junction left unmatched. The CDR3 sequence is CASSDRTGRSYTF. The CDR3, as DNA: TGTGCCAGCAGCGACCGGACAGGGAGGAGCTACACCTTC.

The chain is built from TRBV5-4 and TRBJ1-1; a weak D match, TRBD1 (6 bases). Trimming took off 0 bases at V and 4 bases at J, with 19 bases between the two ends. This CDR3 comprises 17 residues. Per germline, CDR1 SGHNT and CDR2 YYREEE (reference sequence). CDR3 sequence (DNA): TGTGCCAGCAGCTTGGGAGGACAGTTTTGGACCTCCACTGAAGCTTTCTTT. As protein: CASSLGGQFWTSTEAFF. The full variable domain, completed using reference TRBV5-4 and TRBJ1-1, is ETGVTQSPTHLIKTRGQQVTLRCSSQSGHNTVSWYQQALGQGPQFIFQYYREEENGRGNFPPRFSGLQFPNYSSELNVNALELDDSALYLCASSLGGQFWTSTEAFFGQGTRLTVV.

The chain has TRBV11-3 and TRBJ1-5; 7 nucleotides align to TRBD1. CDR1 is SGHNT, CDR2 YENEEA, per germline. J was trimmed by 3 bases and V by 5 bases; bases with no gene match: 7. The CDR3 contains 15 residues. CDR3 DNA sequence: TGTGCCAGCAGCATCAGACAGGGACTCAATCAGCCCCAGCATTTT. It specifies CASSIRQGLNQPQHF.

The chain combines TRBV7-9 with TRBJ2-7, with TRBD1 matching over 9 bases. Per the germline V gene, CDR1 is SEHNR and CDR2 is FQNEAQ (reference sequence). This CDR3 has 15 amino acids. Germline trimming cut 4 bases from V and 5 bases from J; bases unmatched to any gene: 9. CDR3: CASSWTGTGSDEQYF. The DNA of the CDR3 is TGTGCCAGCAGCTGGACCGGGACAGGGAGTGACGAGCAGTACTTC.

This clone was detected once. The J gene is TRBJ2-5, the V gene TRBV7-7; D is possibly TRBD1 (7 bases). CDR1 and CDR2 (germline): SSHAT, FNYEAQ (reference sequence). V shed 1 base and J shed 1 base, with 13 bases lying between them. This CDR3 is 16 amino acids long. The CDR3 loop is CASSLGRRDSQETQYF. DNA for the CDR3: TGTGCCAGCAGCTTAGGCCGGAGGGACAGCCAAGAGACCCAGTACTTC.

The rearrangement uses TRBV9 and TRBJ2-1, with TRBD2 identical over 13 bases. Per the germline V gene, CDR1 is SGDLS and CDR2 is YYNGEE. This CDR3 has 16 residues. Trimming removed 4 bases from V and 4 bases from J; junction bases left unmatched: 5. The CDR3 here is CASSMGLAGLYNEQFF. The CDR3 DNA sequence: TGTGCCAGCAGCATGGGACTAGCGGGGTTGTACAATGAGCAGTTCTTC.

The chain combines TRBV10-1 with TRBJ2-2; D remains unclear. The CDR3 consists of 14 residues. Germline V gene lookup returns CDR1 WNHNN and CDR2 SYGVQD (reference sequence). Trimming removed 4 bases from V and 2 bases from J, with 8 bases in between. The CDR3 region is CASSGLSNTGELFF. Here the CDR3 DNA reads TGCGCCAGCAGTGGCTTGAGTAACACCGGGGAGCTGTTTTTT.

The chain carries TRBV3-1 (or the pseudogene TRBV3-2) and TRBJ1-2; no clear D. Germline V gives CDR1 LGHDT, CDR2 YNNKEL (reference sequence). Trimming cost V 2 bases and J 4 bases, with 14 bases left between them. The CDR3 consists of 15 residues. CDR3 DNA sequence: TGTGCCAGCAGCCAAAGGAGGGTGGAATTCTATGGCTACACCTTC. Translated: CASSQRRVEFYGYTF.

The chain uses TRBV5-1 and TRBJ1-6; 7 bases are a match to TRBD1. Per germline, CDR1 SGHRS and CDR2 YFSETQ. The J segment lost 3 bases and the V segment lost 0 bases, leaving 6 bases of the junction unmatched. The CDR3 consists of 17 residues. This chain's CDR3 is CASSLGQGLNYNSPLHF. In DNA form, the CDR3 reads TGCGCCAGCAGCTTGGGACAGGGACTTAACTATAATTCACCCCTCCACTTT.

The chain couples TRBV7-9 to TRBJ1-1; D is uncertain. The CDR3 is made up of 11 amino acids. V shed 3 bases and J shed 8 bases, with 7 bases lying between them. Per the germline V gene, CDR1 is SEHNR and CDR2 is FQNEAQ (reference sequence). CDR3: CASSFAGEAFF. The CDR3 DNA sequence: TGTGCCAGCAGCTTCGCGGGAGAAGCTTTCTTT.

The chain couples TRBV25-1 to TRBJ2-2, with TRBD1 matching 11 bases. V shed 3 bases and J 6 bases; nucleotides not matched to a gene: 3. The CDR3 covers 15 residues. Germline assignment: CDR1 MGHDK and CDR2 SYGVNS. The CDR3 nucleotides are TGTGCCAGCAGTGATACGGACAGGGGGCCCGGGGAGCTGTTTTTT. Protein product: CASSDTDRGPGELFF.

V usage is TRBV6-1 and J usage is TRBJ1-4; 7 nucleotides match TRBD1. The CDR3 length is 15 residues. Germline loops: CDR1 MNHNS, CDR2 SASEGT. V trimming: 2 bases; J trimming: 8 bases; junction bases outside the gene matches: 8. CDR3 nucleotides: TGTGCCAGCAGTGAAAGGAAGGGGGCCTGGGAAAAACTGTTTTTT. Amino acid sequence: CASSERKGAWEKLFF.

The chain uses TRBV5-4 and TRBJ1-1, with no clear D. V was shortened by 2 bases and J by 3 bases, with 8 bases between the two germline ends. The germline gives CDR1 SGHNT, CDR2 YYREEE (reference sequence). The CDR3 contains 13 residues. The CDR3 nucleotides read TGTGCCAGCAGCTTAGGGAGGTACACTGAAGCTTTCTTT. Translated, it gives CASSLGRYTEAFF.

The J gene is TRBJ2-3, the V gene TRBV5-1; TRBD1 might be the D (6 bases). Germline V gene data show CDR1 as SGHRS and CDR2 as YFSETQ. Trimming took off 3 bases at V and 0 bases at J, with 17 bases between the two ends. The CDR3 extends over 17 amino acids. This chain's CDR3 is CASSSGTTQSSTDTQYF. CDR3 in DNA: TGCGCCAGCAGCTCTGGGACAACCCAGTCTAGCACAGATACGCAGTATTTT. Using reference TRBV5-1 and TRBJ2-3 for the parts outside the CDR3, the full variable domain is KAGVTQTPRYLIKTRGQQVTLSCSPISGHRSVSWYQQTPGQGLQFLFEYFSETQRNKGNFPGRFSGRQFSNSRSEMNVSTLELGDSALYLCASSSGTTQSSTDTQYFGPGTRLTVL.

CDR3 sequence (DNA): TGTGCCAGCAGCTTGGATTCGCGCTCCTATAATTCACCCCTCCACTTT. Its protein product is CASSLDSRSYNSPLHF. The gene calls are TRBV5-6 and TRBJ1-6; D gene uncertain. Trimming removed 0 bases from V and 0 bases from J, with 7 bases in between. Germline lookup yields CDR1 SGHDT and CDR2 YYEEEE. The CDR3 covers 16 residues.

The CDR3 DNA sequence: TGTGCCAGCAGGCTACAGGGGGGAGAGACCCAGTACTTC. Amino acid sequence: CASRLQGGETQYF. The V and J genes are TRBV27 and TRBJ2-5, with TRBD1 matching 8 bases. V lost 6 bases to trimming and J lost 4 bases; unmatched junction nucleotides: 4. CDR3 length: 13 amino acids. Per the germline V gene, CDR1 is MNHEY and CDR2 is SMNVEV (reference sequence).